These 2 T cell receptor beta chains originate from one sample sequenced in a study of identical twins. Using its own MiXCR run on the 5' RACE reads, TCRdb lists one record per CDR3 protein. The data hold hundreds of thousands of distinct CDR3 sequences, with 7.5% observed a single time. The same data also went into a second study, on yellow fever vaccine responses in identical twins.

Material: memory (CD45RO+) T cells sorted from blood. All receptors derive from a woman in her late teens or twenties in good health.

This clonotype has more than one count but fewer than ten. The rearrangement uses TRBV7-2 and TRBJ2-3; possible D gene TRBD1, 6 bases. Germline assignment: CDR1 SGHTA and CDR2 FQGNSA. Between the trimmed V and J ends, which lost 6 bases and 1 base, there was a span of 11 bases. The CDR3 is 14 residues long. CDR3 nucleotide sequence: TGTGCCAGCAGACAAGGACAGCGCACAGATACGCAGTATTTT. Translation gives CASRQGQRTDTQYF.

The V gene is TRBV25-1, the J gene TRBJ2-7; D is ambiguous. The CDR3 runs 11 residues. Trimming removed 5 bases at V and 7 bases at J, with 9 bases between. CDR1 MGHDK and CDR2 SYGVNS come from the germline V gene. DNA of the CDR3: TGTGCCAGCAGTCGTACTCGGGAGCAGTACTTC. Translation gives CASSRTREQYF.